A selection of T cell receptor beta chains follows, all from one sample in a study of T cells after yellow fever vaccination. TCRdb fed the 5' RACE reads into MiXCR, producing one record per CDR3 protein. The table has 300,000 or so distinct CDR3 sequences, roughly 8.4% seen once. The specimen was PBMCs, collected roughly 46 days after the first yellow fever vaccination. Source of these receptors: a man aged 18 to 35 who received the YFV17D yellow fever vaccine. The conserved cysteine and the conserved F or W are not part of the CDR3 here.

CDR3 protein: ATQGETYEQY; V gene: TRBV10-3; J gene: TRBJ2-7; CDR3 length: 10
CDR3 protein: SGIQVNTEAF; V gene: TRBV29-1; J gene: TRBJ1-1; CDR3 length: 10
CDR3 protein: ASSQRLAGAYEQY; V gene: TRBV7-9; J gene: TRBJ2-7; CDR3 length: 13
CDR3 protein: SARGTSGVGDTQY; V gene: TRBV20-1; J gene: TRBJ2-3; CDR3 length: 13
CDR3 protein: ASSPGFVYEQY; V gene: TRBV7-2; J gene: TRBJ2-7; CDR3 length: 11
CDR3 protein: ASSPPQPGNEQY; V gene: TRBV18; J gene: TRBJ2-7; CDR3 length: 12
CDR3 protein: ASSLWVTNEKLF; V gene: TRBV12-3/TRBV12-4; J gene: TRBJ1-4; CDR3 length: 12
CDR3 protein: ASSQAGPYNEQF; V gene: TRBV4-2; J gene: TRBJ2-1; CDR3 length: 12
CDR3 protein: ASSSGQGYGYT; V gene: TRBV7-2; J gene: TRBJ1-2; CDR3 length: 11
CDR3 protein: SARTLVDGGELF; V gene: TRBV20-1; J gene: TRBJ2-2; CDR3 length: 12
CDR3 protein: ASSYRDRDNSPLH; V gene: TRBV4-1; J gene: TRBJ1-6; CDR3 length: 13
CDR3 protein: ASSLRWSYEQY; V gene: TRBV27; J gene: TRBJ2-7; CDR3 length: 11
CDR3 protein: SVPQGAQPEAF; V gene: TRBV29-1; J gene: TRBJ1-1; CDR3 length: 11
CDR3 protein: ASSSPYEQY; V gene: TRBV6-5; J gene: TRBJ2-7; CDR3 length: 9
CDR3 protein: ASRRTGTTEAF; V gene: TRBV5-1; J gene: TRBJ1-1; CDR3 length: 11
CDR3 protein: ASSMGQSSVEAF; V gene: TRBV5-1; J gene: TRBJ1-1; CDR3 length: 12
CDR3 protein: ASSEQGARHEQY; V gene: TRBV5-1; J gene: TRBJ2-7; CDR3 length: 12
CDR3 protein: ASSNWGGWQETQY; V gene: TRBV12-3/TRBV12-4; J gene: TRBJ2-5; CDR3 length: 13
CDR3 protein: ATLVGQGPMNTEAF; V gene: TRBV24-1; J gene: TRBJ1-1; CDR3 length: 14
CDR3 protein: ASSQSSEETQY; V gene: TRBV4-3; J gene: TRBJ2-5; CDR3 length: 11
CDR3 protein: ASSFAPGDENEQF; V gene: TRBV5-1; J gene: TRBJ2-1; CDR3 length: 13
CDR3 protein: ASSQDGSPRGQPQH; V gene: TRBV4-3; J gene: TRBJ1-5; CDR3 length: 14
CDR3 protein: ASSMPGTNTGELF; V gene: TRBV5-4; J gene: TRBJ2-2; CDR3 length: 13
CDR3 protein: ASLVSGGNLYNEQF; V gene: TRBV19; J gene: TRBJ2-1; CDR3 length: 14
CDR3 protein: ASSPGTIDSGNTIY; V gene: TRBV5-1; J gene: TRBJ1-3; CDR3 length: 14
CDR3 protein: SVEYYQVDVPDQGVRSTDTQY; V gene: TRBV29-1; J gene: TRBJ2-3; CDR3 length: 21
CDR3 protein: ASRFGTDYNEQF; V gene: TRBV6-1; J gene: TRBJ2-1; CDR3 length: 12
CDR3 protein: ASRQGADTQY; V gene: TRBV5-1; J gene: TRBJ2-3; CDR3 length: 10
CDR3 protein: ASSPGWGARNEQF; V gene: TRBV10-1; J gene: TRBJ2-1; CDR3 length: 13
CDR3 protein: ASSSKTADSGEQY; V gene: TRBV7-8; J gene: TRBJ2-7; CDR3 length: 13
CDR3 protein: ASSQGTRDRGLFANTGELF; V gene: TRBV3-1; J gene: TRBJ2-2; CDR3 length: 19
CDR3 protein: ASSPPGQGSTAF; V gene: TRBV7-2; J gene: TRBJ1-1; CDR3 length: 12
CDR3 protein: ASSRLGADYGYT; V gene: TRBV5-1; J gene: TRBJ1-2; CDR3 length: 12
CDR3 protein: ASNHPRKDPEGYNEQF; V gene: TRBV7-8; J gene: TRBJ2-1; CDR3 length: 16
CDR3 protein: ASSIAGATYEQY; V gene: TRBV4-2; J gene: TRBJ2-7; CDR3 length: 12